Listed here are 32 T cell receptor beta chains from one sample, sequenced in a study of blood T cell repertoires in COVID-19. Generated by immunoSEQ multiplex PCR, the TCRdb table keeps only in-frame clones and is missing some. The sample contains 200,000 to 250,000 clones, less than 85% of which appear only once. Material: peripheral blood. Every receptor here comes from an elderly woman with acute or convalescent COVID-19.

This chain joins TRBV6-5 and TRBJ1-3, with a possible D match to TRBD1 (6 bases). The V gene's germline CDR1 is MNHEY and CDR2 SVGAGI. There are 15 residues in the CDR3. Trimming left V 6 bases short and J 0 bases short, with 12 bases between. Here the CDR3 reads CASSRTVLSGNTIYF. The CDR3 DNA sequence: TGTGCCAGCAGCCGGACAGTCCTCTCTGGAAACACCATATATTTT.

V gene TRBV11-1 combines with J gene TRBJ1-4; D is possibly TRBD1 (6 bases). CDR3 length equals 13 residues. V lost 5 bases to trimming and J lost 5 bases, with 9 bases between them. Germline V CDR1 and CDR2: SGHAT, FQDESV (reference sequence). CDR3 DNA: TGTGCCAGCAGCAGACAGGAGAATGAAAAACTGTTTTTT. It codes for CASSRQENEKLFF.

The chain uses TRBV19 and TRBJ1-1, with D perhaps TRBD1 (6 bases). The CDR3 contains 12 residues. The germline V gene has CDR1 LNHDA and CDR2 SQIVND (reference sequence). The V end was cut by 5 bases, the J end by 5 bases, with 9 bases between. The CDR3: CASSRQGTEAFF. The CDR3 DNA is TGTGCCAGTAGTCGTCAGGGGACTGAAGCTTTCTTT.

In this sample, this clone turned up a few times. The V gene is TRBV19, the J gene TRBJ1-2, with 9 bases lining up with TRBD1. The CDR3 covers 14 residues. In germline, CDR1 is LNHDA, CDR2 SQIVND (reference sequence). Unmatched junction bases numbered 6, after V lost 4 bases and J lost 6 bases. The CDR3 region is CASSRDRENHGYTF. For the CDR3, the DNA is TGTGCCAGTAGTAGGGACAGGGAAAATCATGGCTACACCTTC.

This clone was detected only a few times. This chain connects TRBV5-8 to TRBJ1-2, with TRBD1 identical over 9 bases. The V segment lost 6 bases and the J segment 6 bases; nucleotides outside the gene matches: 9. The CDR3 has 14 amino acids. The V gene's germline CDR1 is SGHTS and CDR2 YDEGEE. CDR3 sequence (DNA): TGTGCCAGCACCCGGGACAGGGACGTCCATGGCTACACCTTC. Its translation is CASTRDRDVHGYTF.

This clone was counted between two and nine times. J is TRBJ2-7 and V is TRBV5-1; 8 positions agree with TRBD2. This CDR3 comprises 15 residues. V shed 2 bases, J shed 0 bases, and the junction held 4 bases outside the gene matches. CDR1 and CDR2 (germline): SGHRS, YFSETQ. The CDR3 sequence is CASSFLAGSSYEQYF. CDR3 DNA: TGCGCCAGCAGCTTCTTAGCGGGAAGCTCCTACGAGCAGTACTTC.

This clone was observed a few times. The chain couples TRBV2 to TRBJ2-2; 9 bases line up with TRBD2. Germline trimming cut 7 bases from V and 0 bases from J; bases unmatched to any gene: 9. The CDR3 is 17 amino acids. Germline CDR1 reads SNHLY; CDR2 reads FYNNEI. The CDR3 is CASTRNSGGSNTGELFF. CDR3 bases: TGTGCCAGCACCCGAAATAGCGGGGGCTCGAACACCGGGGAGCTGTTTTTT.

A few counts support this clone. This chain uses TRBV28 with TRBJ2-7; D unresolved. CDR3 length: 14 amino acids. With 5 bases removed from V and 3 bases from J, the gap between germline ends came to 14 bases. Germline loops: CDR1 MDHEN, CDR2 SYDVKM. CDR3 sequence (DNA): TGTGCCAGCAGTGGCCAACCCGTAAGCTACGAGCAGTACTTC. Translation: CASSGQPVSYEQYF.

The gene calls are TRBV30 and TRBJ2-7, with D unresolved. This CDR3 has 12 residues. Germline assignment: CDR1 GTSNPN and CDR2 SVGIG (reference sequence). V lost 1 base to trimming and J lost 2 bases, with 6 bases between them. CDR3 bases: TGTGCCTGGAGTGCCGGAGCCTACGAGCAGTACTTC. Its translation: CAWSAGAYEQYF.

This clone was seen only a few times. J is TRBJ2-4 and V is TRBV5-6; 7 bases are a match to TRBD2. The CDR3 contains 14 residues. Germline CDR1 and CDR2: SGHDT and YYEEEE. V was clipped by 0 bases and J by 8 bases; unmatched bases: 5. The CDR3 bases are TGTGCCAGCAGCTTGGTTGGGGGAGGGGACATTCAGTACTTC. Translated: CASSLVGGGDIQYF.

This clone was picked up a small number of times. The rearrangement links TRBV5-1 to TRBJ1-2, with D possibly matching TRBD1 (5 bases). CDR3 length equals 15 residues. Germline V gives CDR1 SGHRS, CDR2 YFSETQ. V lost 0 bases, J lost 5 bases, and 14 bases lay in between. CDR3 region: CASSLEQGSRYGYTF. CDR3 nucleotide sequence: TGCGCCAGCAGCTTGGAGCAGGGCTCCAGGTATGGCTACACCTTC.

The chain has TRBV5-4 and TRBJ2-3; tentative D call: TRBD1 (5 bases). The germline gives CDR1 SGHNT, CDR2 YYREEE (reference sequence). There are 15 residues in the CDR3. The V end lost 0 bases, the J end lost 2 bases, and 10 bases lay between the germline ends. In nucleotides, the CDR3 is TGTGCCAGCAGCTTGGACCAGGGCTTCACAGATACGCAGTATTTT. The encoded protein is CASSLDQGFTDTQYF.

V gene TRBV11-1 combines with J gene TRBJ1-1; D perhaps matches TRBD1 (6 bases). Germline CDR1 reads SGHAT; CDR2 reads FQDESV (reference sequence). V was cut by 5 bases and J by 0 bases, with 13 bases left in between. CDR3 length: 15 amino acids. The CDR3 loop is CASSRAGTLNTEAFF. The CDR3, as DNA: TGTGCCAGCAGCCGTGCCGGGACACTGAACACTGAAGCTTTCTTT. Drawing the rest from reference TRBV11-1 and TRBJ1-1, the complete variable domain is EAEVAQSPRYKITEKSQAVAFWCDPISGHATLYWYRQILGQGPELLVQFQDESVVDDSQLPKDRFSAERLKGVDSTLKIQPAELGDSAMYLCASSRAGTLNTEAFFGQGTRLTVV.

The V call is TRBV3-1 (or the pseudogene TRBV3-2), the J call TRBJ2-3, with 9 bases identical to TRBD2. The CDR3 runs 15 residues. Germline CDR1 LGHDT, CDR2 YNNKEL (reference sequence). The V gene end was trimmed by 1 base and the J gene end by 5 bases; junction bases not matched to a gene: 4. The CDR3 protein is CASSQGTSAVDTQYF. For the CDR3, the DNA is TGTGCCAGCAGCCAAGGGACTAGCGCGGTAGATACGCAGTATTTT.

The chain recombines TRBV9 with TRBJ2-1, with TRBD2 identical over 7 bases. Trimming cost V 7 bases and J 8 bases; bases outside gene matches: 6. The CDR3 runs 12 residues. The germline CDR1 and CDR2 sequences are SGDLS and YYNGEE. The CDR3: CASSTSLDEQFF. For the CDR3, the DNA is TGTGCCAGCTCGACTAGCCTCGATGAGCAGTTCTTC.

The chain uses TRBV5-1 and TRBJ1-4; the match to TRBD1 covers 7 bases. The CDR3 totals 14 residues. Trimming took 0 bases from V and 10 from J; bases not matched to a gene: 6. Germline V gives CDR1 SGHRS, CDR2 YFSETQ. The CDR3 nucleotides read TGCGCCAGCAGCTTGGAGAGGGGGCAAGGAAAACTGTTTTTT. This codes for CASSLERGQGKLFF. Full variable domain (outside the CDR3, taken from reference TRBV5-1 and TRBJ1-4): KAGVTQTPRYLIKTRGQQVTLSCSPISGHRSVSWYQQTPGQGLQFLFEYFSETQRNKGNFPGRFSGRQFSNSRSEMNVSTLELGDSALYLCASSLERGQGKLFFGSGTQLSVL.

Here the CDR3 reads CASSPHALNRGRGTEAFF. For the CDR3, the DNA is TGTGCCAGCAGCCCGCACGCGCTTAACAGGGGGCGGGGAACTGAAGCTTTCTTT. The V gene is TRBV5-4, the J gene TRBJ1-1; TRBD1 matches at 9 bases. CDR1 and CDR2 (germline): SGHNT, YYREEE (reference sequence). The CDR3 covers 18 residues. V lost 4 bases, J lost 5 bases, and 18 bases stayed unmatched.

The chain uses TRBV4-1 and TRBJ1-2; tentative D call: TRBD1 (5 bases). The CDR3 is made up of 15 amino acids. The germline V and J ends were trimmed by 8 bases and 3 bases, with 19 bases remaining between them. Germline lookup yields CDR1 MGHRA and CDR2 YSYEKL. CDR3 coding DNA: TGCGCCAGCCACCGGGGGGACGGGACCTACTATGGCTACACCTTC. It yields the protein CASHRGDGTYYGYTF.

This clone has only a few counts. This chain joins TRBV6-5 and TRBJ1-1; perhaps TRBD1 as D (5 bases). Trimming stripped 7 bases from V and 4 bases from J, with 19 bases between. This CDR3 comprises 15 residues. Germline CDR1 reads MNHEY; CDR2 reads SVGAGI. The CDR3 loop reads CASILKTLGATEAFF. The CDR3 nucleotides read TGTGCCAGCATTCTTAAAACCTTAGGGGCCACTGAAGCTTTCTTT.

This chain joins TRBV7-9 and TRBJ1-1; D ambiguous. The CDR3 contains 14 residues. Trimming cost V 10 bases and J 1 base, with 16 bases left between them. Germline CDR1 and CDR2: SEHNR and FQNEAQ (reference sequence). DNA for the CDR3: TGTGCCATTGACCGGGTTTTTGGGAACACTGAAGCTTTCTTT. It specifies CAIDRVFGNTEAFF.

This sequence joins TRBV4-2 and TRBJ1-1; perhaps TRBD1 as D (5 bases). Germline-derived CDR1 and CDR2 are LGHNA and YNFKEQ. The CDR3 runs 15 residues. V lost 0 bases and J 7 bases, leaving 15 bases between the germline ends. This chain's CDR3 is CASSQEEGAQVEAFF. As DNA, the CDR3 is TGTGCCAGCAGCCAAGAAGAAGGGGCTCAAGTTGAAGCTTTCTTT.

This clone was observed once. The chain links TRBV4-2 to TRBJ2-2; 11 bases map to TRBD2. The J segment lost 6 bases and the V segment lost 2 bases, leaving 8 bases of the junction unmatched. Germline CDR1 reads LGHNA; CDR2 reads YNFKEQ. The CDR3 spans 17 residues. This chain's CDR3 is CASSQFSGGAGAGELFF. In DNA form, the CDR3 reads TGTGCCAGCAGCCAATTTAGCGGGGGGGCCGGGGCCGGGGAGCTGTTTTTT.

The chain carries TRBV7-3 and TRBJ2-5; 8 nucleotides agree with TRBD1. The germline CDR1 and CDR2 sequences are SGHTA and FQGTGA. Trimming took 5 bases from V and 5 from J; bases not matched to a gene: 4. The CDR3 covers 13 residues. The CDR3: CASSRDRLETQYF. In nucleotides, the CDR3 is TGTGCCAGCAGCCGGGACAGGTTGGAGACCCAGTACTTC.

The chain couples TRBV4-1 to TRBJ2-7; TRBD1 matches at 9 bases. The CDR3 covers 18 residues. Unmatched junction bases numbered 13, after V lost 2 bases and J lost 2 bases. Per the germline V gene, CDR1 is MGHRA and CDR2 is YSYEKL. CDR3 loop: CASSQKSTGGDDTYEQYF. CDR3 nucleotide sequence: TGCGCCAGCAGCCAAAAATCGACAGGGGGTGACGACACCTACGAGCAGTACTTC.

This chain joins TRBV3-1 (or the pseudogene TRBV3-2) and TRBJ1-6; 8 positions agree with TRBD1. V dropped 5 bases and J dropped 7; count of bases not matched to a gene: 10. Germline V gene data show CDR1 as LGHDT and CDR2 as YNNKEL (reference sequence). This CDR3 comprises 16 residues. CDR3 in amino acids: CASSSQGTGGNSPLHF. CDR3 DNA sequence: TGTGCCAGCAGCTCTCAGGGCACAGGGGGGAATTCACCCCTCCACTTT.

The rearrangement links TRBV29-1 to TRBJ1-1; D is undetermined. Between the trimmed V and J ends, which lost 8 bases and 5 bases, there was a span of 18 bases. The CDR3 extends over 13 amino acids. Germline assignment: CDR1 SQVTM and CDR2 ANQGSEA. As DNA, the CDR3 is TGCAGCATCTCCAGCGAGGCTTCGACTGAAGCTTTCTTT. It specifies CSISSEASTEAFF. Combining the CDR3 with reference TRBV29-1 and TRBJ1-1 gives the whole variable domain SAVISQKPSRDICQRGTSLTIQCQVDSQVTMMFWYRQQPGQSLTLIATANQGSEATYESGFVIDKFPISRPNLTFSTLTVSNMSPEDSSIYLCSISSEASTEAFFGQGTRLTVV.

This clone showed up just a few times. The chain is built from TRBV4-3 and TRBJ1-1; TRBD1 matches at 10 bases. Germline V gives CDR1 LGHNA, CDR2 YSLEER. V shed 2 bases, J shed 3 bases, and the junction held 9 bases outside the gene matches. This CDR3 is 17 amino acids long. The CDR3 nucleotides are TGCGCCAGCAGCCAATTTTATACCGGGACAGGGGACACTGAAGCTTTCTTT. The encoded protein is CASSQFYTGTGDTEAFF.

The chain uses TRBV7-2 and TRBJ2-3; maybe TRBD1 (6 bases). V lost 0 bases and J lost 5, with 15 bases in between. This CDR3 is built from 16 residues. The germline CDR1 and CDR2 sequences are SGHTA and FQGNSA. The CDR3 region is CASSLATGQLQDTQYF. CDR3 in DNA: TGTGCCAGCAGCTTAGCGACTGGACAGCTGCAAGATACGCAGTATTTT.

The chain carries TRBV6-5 and TRBJ2-5, with D possibly TRBD2 on 7 matching bases. The germline CDR1 and CDR2 sequences are MNHEY and SVGAGI. Trimming pared 5 bases from V and 4 bases from J, leaving 14 bases between. The CDR3 covers 14 residues. The CDR3 sequence: CASSMGGAVETQYF. The CDR3 DNA is TGTGCCAGCAGTATGGGGGGGGCGGTAGAGACCCAGTACTTC.

V and J are TRBV19 and TRBJ2-5; D perhaps matches TRBD1 (5 bases). The V end was cut by 1 base, the J end by 2 bases, with 5 bases between. From germline, CDR1 is LNHDA and CDR2 SQIVND (reference sequence). This CDR3 comprises 13 residues. The CDR3 bases are TGTGCCAGTAGTATAGGGACACAAGAGACCCAGTACTTC. It codes for CASSIGTQETQYF.

The gene calls are TRBV6-6 and TRBJ1-2; no clear D. V lost 7 bases, J lost 0 bases, and 9 bases lay in between. The CDR3 is made up of 13 amino acids. The germline V gene encodes CDR1 MNHNY and CDR2 SVGAGI (reference sequence). The CDR3 DNA reads as TGTGCCAGCATCCAACAAGCTAACTATGGCTACACCTTC. It is translated as CASIQQANYGYTF.

V and J are TRBV10-3 and TRBJ2-5; D is undetermined. The CDR3 runs 13 residues. Trimming removed 3 bases at V and 7 bases at J, with 12 bases between. Germline lookup yields CDR1 ENHRY and CDR2 SYGVKD. The CDR3 nucleotides are TGTGCCATCAGTGACTCGAGCCCAGGGACCCAGTACTTC. It yields the protein CAISDSSPGTQYF.